The rows below give T cell receptor beta chains drawn from one sample of a study of multiple sclerosis patients with progressive multifocal leukoencephalopathy. Clones were read by immunoSEQ multiplex PCR, and TCRdb kept only the in-frame ones, dropping some. The repertoire holds 25,000 to 35,000 clones, with roughly 92% as singletons. The sequenced sample was PBMCs. These receptors were obtained from a man aged 30 to 39 with multiple sclerosis. The CDR3 runs from the conserved cysteine through the conserved F or W. The order of the fields is clone size, D gene, J gene, V gene, CDR3 DNA, CDR3 protein. D genes are given only for firm matches. The listing skips clone size in some rows; elsewhere it reads once, few, many or a size class.

.	.	TRBJ1-2	TRBV27	TGTGCCAGCAGCCGACCTGGGTACTATGGCTACACCTTC	CASSRPGYYGYTF
.	.	TRBJ1-1	TRBV5-1	TGCGCCAGCAGCTTGGAGCAGCTGAACACTGAAGCTTTCTTT	CASSLEQLNTEAFF
.	TRBD2	TRBJ2-1	TRBV6-1	TGTGCCAGCAGTGCTAGCGGGAAGCAGTTCTTC	CASSASGKQFF
.	.	TRBJ2-3	TRBV2	TGTGCCAGCAGTGCCAAGGAGATCCTAGGAAGTGCAGATACGCAGTATTTT	CASSAKEILGSADTQYF
.	TRBD2	TRBJ2-7	TRBV5-4	TGTGCCAGCAGCTTGGCGGTAGCGGGGGCCTACGAGCAGTACTTC	CASSLAVAGAYEQYF
.	.	TRBJ2-7	TRBV10-2	TGCGCCAGCAGTGAGTGGCGGACCTACGAGCAGTACTTC	CASSEWRTYEQYF
.	.	TRBJ1-3	TRBV5-1	TGCGCCAGCAGCTTGGGGGGGACAACTGGAAACACCATATATTTT	CASSLGGTTGNTIYF
.	.	TRBJ2-1	TRBV6-6	TGTGCCAGCAGCGACGATGGGGGATCCTACAATGAGCAGTTCTTC	CASSDDGGSYNEQFF
once	.	TRBJ1-1	TRBV7-2	TGTGCCAGCAGCTTAAGTCTGGACACTGAAGCTTTCTTT	CASSLSLDTEAFF
.	TRBD2	TRBJ2-5	TRBV11-3	TGTGCCAGCAGCTCCCCTAGCCCCCTTCGGGGGGGAGAGACCCAGTACTTC	CASSSPSPLRGGETQYF
.	TRBD2	TRBJ2-1	TRBV27	TGTGCCAGCAGTTTATCGGCTAGCGGGGGGGGTGAGCAGTTCTTC	CASSLSASGGGEQFF
.	.	TRBJ1-2	TRBV5-6	TGTGCCAGCAGCTTATCAGGGAACTATGGCTACACCTTC	CASSLSGNYGYTF
.	.	TRBJ1-1	TRBV18	TGTGCCAGCTCACCACAAAGAACAGGAATGAACACTGAAGCTTTCTTT	CASSPQRTGMNTEAFF
.	.	TRBJ1-3	TRBV19	TGTGCCAGTGGGGTAATGACGGGAAACACCATATATTTT	CASGVMTGNTIYF
.	TRBD2	TRBJ2-1	TRBV5-4	TGTGCCAGCAGCCTAGCGGGAGGGTGGAATGAGCAGTTCTTC	CASSLAGGWNEQFF
.	.	TRBJ2-5	TRBV5-4	TGTGCCAGCAGCTCCCCAGGGGAAGAGACCCAGTACTTC	CASSSPGEETQYF
.	TRBD1	TRBJ2-5	TRBV19	TGTGCCAGTGTCGGACAGGGCGAAGAGACCCAGTACTTC	CASVGQGEETQYF
.	.	TRBJ2-4	TRBV5-1	TGCGCCAGCAGCTTGACAGGGCAGCCCAAAAACATTCAGTACTTC	CASSLTGQPKNIQYF
.	.	TRBJ2-1	TRBV25-1	TGTGCCAGCAGTGAATCCGGCAGTTTGAGGGGGGAGCAGTTCTTC	CASSESGSLRGEQFF
once	.	TRBJ2-1	TRBV19	TGTGCCAGTAGTTACCGAGGGGGGCCCTACAATGAGCAGTTCTTC	CASSYRGGPYNEQFF
.	.	TRBJ2-7	TRBV6-6	TGTGCCAGCAGCCTCCGGCCGAGGACGGTAAACGAGCAGTACTTC	CASSLRPRTVNEQYF
.	.	TRBJ1-5	TRBV19	TGTGCCAGTAGTTCCTCGGGGACACCTCTCCGCAATCAGCCCCAGCATTTT	CASSSSGTPLRNQPQHF
.	.	TRBJ1-1	TRBV7-9	TGTGCCAGCAGCTTTGAATGGATGAACACTGAAGCTTTCTTT	CASSFEWMNTEAFF
once	.	TRBJ1-1	TRBV15	TGTGCCACCAGCAGAGTAAACCGAAACACTGAAGCTTTCTTT	CATSRVNRNTEAFF
.	TRBD1	TRBJ2-5	TRBV6-5	TGTGCCAGCAGTTCAACGACAGGGGTCGAAGAGACCCAGTACTTC	CASSSTTGVEETQYF
once	TRBD1	TRBJ1-2	TRBV7-8	TGTGCCAGCAGTCAACCCGGGACAGCCAACTATGGCTACACCTTC	CASSQPGTANYGYTF
once	.	TRBJ1-2	TRBV4-3	TGCGCCAGCAGCCAAGTTGGATCCACTAACTATGGCTACACCTTC	CASSQVGSTNYGYTF
.	.	TRBJ2-5	TRBV5-1	TGCGCCAGCAGGTCCCTACAAGAGACCCAGTACTTC	CASRSLQETQYF
.	.	TRBJ2-7	TRBV30	TGTGCCTTCCAGCGGCGGAGCTCCTACGAGCAGTACTTC	CAFQRRSSYEQYF
.	.	TRBJ2-3	TRBV7-9	TGTGCCAGCAGCTTAGCCCCCCAGCGCAGCACAGATACGCAGTATTTT	CASSLAPQRSTDTQYF
.	.	TRBJ2-7	TRBV19	TGTGCCAGTAGTATAGGGTCTAGCTTTTCCTACGAGCAGTACTTC	CASSIGSSFSYEQYF
.	.	TRBJ2-7	TRBV4-3	TGCGCCAGCAGCCAAGGGGCAGGTTCTACCTACGAGCAGTACTTC	CASSQGAGSTYEQYF
.	.	TRBJ2-2	TRBV12-5	TGTGCTAGTGGTTTGGTAGGGAGTGCCGGGGAGCTGTTTTTT	CASGLVGSAGELFF
.	.	TRBJ2-7	TRBV29-1	TGCAGCGTTGGGGCAGCTACCTACGAGCAGTACTTC	CSVGAATYEQYF
once	.	TRBJ2-2	TRBV6-4	TGTGCCAGCAGTGATGGGTCGGCCGGGGAGCTGTTTTTT	CASSDGSAGELFF
.	.	TRBJ2-3	TRBV7-6	TGTGCCAGCAGCCAAGCACAGGGACTCATTAGCACAGATACGCAGTATTTT	CASSQAQGLISTDTQYF
once	TRBD2	TRBJ2-7	TRBV5-6	TGTGCCAGCAGCTTGTTTTCGGCTAGCGGGAGTTACTCCTACGAGCAGTACTTC	CASSLFSASGSYSYEQYF
.	TRBD1	TRBJ1-2	TRBV6-5	TGTGCCAGCAGATCCGACAGGGCGAATGGCTACACCTTC	CASRSDRANGYTF
.	.	TRBJ2-4	TRBV9	TGTGCCAGCAGCGGGCATACAGGGTCCATTCAGTACTTC	CASSGHTGSIQYF
.	TRBD1	TRBJ1-1	TRBV6-5	TGTGCCACAGATTCAGGGGGTCCTTTCTTT	CATDSGGPFF
.	.	TRBJ1-2	TRBV7-3	TGTGCCAGCAGCTTAAGGGCAGGGGAAGTAGGTGGCTACACCTTC	CASSLRAGEVGGYTF
.	.	TRBJ1-1	TRBV25-1	TGTGCCAGCAGTGAGGTGGGACATAGAGGGGGAGCTTTCTTT	CASSEVGHRGGAFF